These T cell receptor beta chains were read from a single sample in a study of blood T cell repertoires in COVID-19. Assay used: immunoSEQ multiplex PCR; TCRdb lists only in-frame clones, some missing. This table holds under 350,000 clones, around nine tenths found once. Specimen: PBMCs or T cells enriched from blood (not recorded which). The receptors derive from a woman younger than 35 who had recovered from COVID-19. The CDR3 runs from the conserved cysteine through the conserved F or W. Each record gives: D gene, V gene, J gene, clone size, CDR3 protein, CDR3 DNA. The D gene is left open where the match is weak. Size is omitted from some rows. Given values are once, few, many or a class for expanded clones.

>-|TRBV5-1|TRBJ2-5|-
CASRGLDGEETQYF
TGCGCCAGCAGGGGGTTGGACGGGGAAGAGACCCAGTACTTC
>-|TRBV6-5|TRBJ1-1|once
CASSYTSANTEAFF
TGTGCCAGCAGCTACACCAGTGCGAACACTGAAGCTTTCTTT
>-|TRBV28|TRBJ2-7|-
CASTGGHEQYF
TGTGCCAGCACCGGGGGACACGAGCAGTACTTC
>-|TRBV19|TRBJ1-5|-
CASSPAGLGRYRNQPQHF
TGTGCCAGTAGTCCCGCGGGCCTGGGAAGGTATCGCAATCAGCCCCAGCATTTT
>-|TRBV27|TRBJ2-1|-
CASSLRGSYNEQFF
TGTGCCAGCAGTTTACGAGGGTCCTACAATGAGCAGTTCTTC
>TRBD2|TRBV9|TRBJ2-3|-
CASSPRSSGRATDTQYF
TGTGCCAGCAGCCCGCGATCCAGCGGGAGGGCCACAGATACGCAGTATTTT
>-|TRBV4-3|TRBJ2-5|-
CASSQDRQGGETQYF
TGCGCCAGCAGCCAAGACCGGCAGGGGGGAGAGACCCAGTACTTC
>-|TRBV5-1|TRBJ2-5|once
CASSGGGAEEETQYF
TGCGCCAGCAGTGGCGGGGGCGCGGAAGAAGAGACCCAGTACTTC
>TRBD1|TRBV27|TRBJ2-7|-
CASSRPGQGATSSYEQYF
TGTGCCAGCAGCCGACCGGGACAGGGGGCCACGAGCTCCTACGAGCAGTACTTC
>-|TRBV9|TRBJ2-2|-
CASNHGNTGWNTGELFF
TGTGCCAGCAACCACGGAAATACAGGGTGGAACACCGGGGAGCTGTTTTTT